This paragraph reports one TCR beta chain. Its antigen is not identified. The junction had 7 bases not matched to a gene; V was cut back by 4 bases and J by 6 bases. There are 14 residues in the CDR3. Germline V gene data show CDR1 as MRHNA and CDR2 as SNTAGT. Time point specified: patch test 1, 2 weeks after DPC sensitization. The sample's treatment: therapeutic diphenylcyclopropenone sensitization with weekly scalp DPC. Original processing notes: TCR counts had a median of approximately 96,000 per sample and spanned roughly 23,224 to 700,000. TCRdb redid the calling of the RACE reads with MiXCR, one entry per CDR3 protein. TCRdb, not the original authors, processed these V and J calls. The data contain some 180,000 distinct CDR3 sequences, approximately 20% of them seen just once; the ten biggest clones take up roughly 6.7%. The sample originates from a study of human T cells and chemical hapten exposure. Across the study: Weekly administration of diphenylcyclopropenone to the scalp of patients continued throughout the roughly 22-week study.

Study-wide results and caveats: TCRs above 1 in 1000 frequency did not change with DPC sensitization. Donors were affected by alopecia, so their immune reaction might vary from that of healthy individuals.

The sample here was whole blood, taken in connection with sensitization to the hapten diphenylcyclopropenone (DPC). V and J are TRBV6-4 and TRBJ2-3; the match to TRBD2 covers 7 bases. The origin of this receptor is a woman in her 50s with alopecia areata. Some clones in this sample may be carry-over from other donors' samples. This CDR3 is CASSGGGSTDTQYF. For the CDR3, the DNA is TGTGCCAGCAGTGGTGGCGGGAGTACGGATACGCAGTATTTT.